This T cell receptor (beta chain) was recorded in a study of post-analysis software for immune sequencing data. Findings of the study overall: Same-batch samples co-clustered strongly by F measure. TRBV segments more frequent in patients than in controls numbered several and included TRBV5-6, TRBV5-1 and TRBV20-1.

A word on this clonotype: The antigen remains undetermined.

TCR beta cDNA libraries included unique molecular identifiers. Each CDR3 protein gets one entry after TCRdb re-called the PCR reads with MiXCR. Of a few hundred thousand distinct CDR3 sequences in the sample, around 36% were seen once. This CDR3 region has 16 residues. Germline V gene sequence: CDR1 LGHNA, CDR2 YNFKEQ. With V trimmed by 5 bases and J by 5 bases, 9 bases remained unmatched. The source material was blood. The sequence came from a girl aged 2 to 17 with multiple sclerosis. The chain employs TRBV4-2 and TRBJ2-1; 10 bases map to TRBD2. CDR3 region: CASSSVGTSAHNEQFF. Written as DNA, the CDR3 is TGTGCCAGCAGCTCCGTGGGGACTAGCGCCCACAATGAGCAGTTCTTC.